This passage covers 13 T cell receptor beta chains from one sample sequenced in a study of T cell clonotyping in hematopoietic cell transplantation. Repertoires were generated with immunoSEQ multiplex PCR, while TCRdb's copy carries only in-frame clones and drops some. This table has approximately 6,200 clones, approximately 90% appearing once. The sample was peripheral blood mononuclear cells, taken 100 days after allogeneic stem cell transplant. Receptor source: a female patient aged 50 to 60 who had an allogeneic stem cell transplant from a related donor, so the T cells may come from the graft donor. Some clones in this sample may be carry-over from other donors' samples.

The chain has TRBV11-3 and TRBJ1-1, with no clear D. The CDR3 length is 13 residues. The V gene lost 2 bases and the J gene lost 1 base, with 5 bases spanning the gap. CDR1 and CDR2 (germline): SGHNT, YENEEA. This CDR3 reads CASSLRANTEAFF. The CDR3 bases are TGTGCCAGCAGCTTACGGGCGAACACTGAAGCTTTCTTT.

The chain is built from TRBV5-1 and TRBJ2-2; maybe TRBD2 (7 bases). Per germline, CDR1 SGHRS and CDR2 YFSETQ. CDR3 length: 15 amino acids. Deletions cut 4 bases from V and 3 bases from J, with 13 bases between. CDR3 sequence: CASSPGGADTGELFF. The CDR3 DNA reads TGCGCCAGCAGCCCTGGGGGGGCGGACACCGGGGAGCTGTTTTTT.

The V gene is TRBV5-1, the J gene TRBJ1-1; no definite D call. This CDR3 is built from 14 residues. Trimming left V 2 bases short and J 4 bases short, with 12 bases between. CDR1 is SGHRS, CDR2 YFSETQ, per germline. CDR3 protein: CASSFEGPGTEAFF. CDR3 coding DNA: TGCGCCAGCAGCTTCGAAGGCCCGGGCACTGAAGCTTTCTTT.

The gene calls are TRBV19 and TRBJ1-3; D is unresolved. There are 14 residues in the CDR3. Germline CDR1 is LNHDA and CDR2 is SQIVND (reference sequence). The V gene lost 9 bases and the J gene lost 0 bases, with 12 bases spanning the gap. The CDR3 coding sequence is TGTGCCAGGCCCTCGGGAAACTCTGGAAACACCATATATTTT. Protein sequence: CARPSGNSGNTIYF.

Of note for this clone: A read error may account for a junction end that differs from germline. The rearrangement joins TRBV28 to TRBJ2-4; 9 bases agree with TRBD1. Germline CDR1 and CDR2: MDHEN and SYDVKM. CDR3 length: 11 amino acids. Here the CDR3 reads CASSSNSDRGF. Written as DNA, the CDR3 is TGTGCCAGCAGTTCAAACTCGGACAGGGGCTTC.

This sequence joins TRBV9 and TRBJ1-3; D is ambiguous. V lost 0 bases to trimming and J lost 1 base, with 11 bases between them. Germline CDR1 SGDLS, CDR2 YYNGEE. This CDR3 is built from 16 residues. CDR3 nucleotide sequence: TGTGCCAGCAGCGTAGAGCCGGGAGGGTCTGGAAACACCATATATTTT. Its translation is CASSVEPGGSGNTIYF.

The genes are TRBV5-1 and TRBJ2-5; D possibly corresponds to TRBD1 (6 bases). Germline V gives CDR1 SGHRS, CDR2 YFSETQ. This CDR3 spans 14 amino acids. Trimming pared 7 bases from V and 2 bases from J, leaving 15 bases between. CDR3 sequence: CASGVGDTQETQYF. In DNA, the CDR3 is TGCGCCAGCGGAGTAGGGGACACACAAGAGACCCAGTACTTC.

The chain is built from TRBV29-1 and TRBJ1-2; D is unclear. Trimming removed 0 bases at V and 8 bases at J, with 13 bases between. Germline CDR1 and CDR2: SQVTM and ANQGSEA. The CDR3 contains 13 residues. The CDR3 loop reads CSVEDPSHRGYTF. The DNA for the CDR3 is TGCAGCGTTGAAGATCCCAGCCATAGGGGCTACACCTTC.

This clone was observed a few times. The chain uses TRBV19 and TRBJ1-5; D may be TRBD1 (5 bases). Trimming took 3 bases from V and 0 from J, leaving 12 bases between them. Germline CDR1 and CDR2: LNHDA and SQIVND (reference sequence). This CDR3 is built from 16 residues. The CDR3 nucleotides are TGTGCCAGTAGTATTGAGGGACGGAATAGCAATCAGCCCCAGCATTTT. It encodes CASSIEGRNSNQPQHF. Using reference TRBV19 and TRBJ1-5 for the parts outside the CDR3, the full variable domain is DGGITQSPKYLFRKEGQNVTLSCEQNLNHDAMYWYRQDPGQGLRLIYYSQIVNDFQKGDIAEGYSVSREKKESFPLTVTSAQKNPTAFYLCASSIEGRNSNQPQHFGDGTRLSIL.

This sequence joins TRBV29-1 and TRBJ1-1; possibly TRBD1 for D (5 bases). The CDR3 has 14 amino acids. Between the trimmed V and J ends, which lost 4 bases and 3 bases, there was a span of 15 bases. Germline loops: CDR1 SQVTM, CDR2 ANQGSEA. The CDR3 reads CSVVRAGKDTEAFF. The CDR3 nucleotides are TGCAGCGTTGTTAGGGCAGGGAAGGACACTGAAGCTTTCTTT.

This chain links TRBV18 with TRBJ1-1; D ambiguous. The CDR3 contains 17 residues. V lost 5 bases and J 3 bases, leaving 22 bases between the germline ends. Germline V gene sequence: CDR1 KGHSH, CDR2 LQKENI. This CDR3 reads CASSILTWANVDTEAFF. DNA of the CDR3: TGTGCCAGCTCAATCCTAACGTGGGCTAACGTAGACACTGAAGCTTTCTTT.

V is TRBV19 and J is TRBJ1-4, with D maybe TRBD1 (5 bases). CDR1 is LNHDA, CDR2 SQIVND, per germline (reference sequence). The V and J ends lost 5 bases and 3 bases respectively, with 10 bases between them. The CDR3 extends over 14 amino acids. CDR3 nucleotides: TGTGCCAGTAGTGCGGGGGTGGCTAATGAAAAACTGTTTTTT. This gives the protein CASSAGVANEKLFF.

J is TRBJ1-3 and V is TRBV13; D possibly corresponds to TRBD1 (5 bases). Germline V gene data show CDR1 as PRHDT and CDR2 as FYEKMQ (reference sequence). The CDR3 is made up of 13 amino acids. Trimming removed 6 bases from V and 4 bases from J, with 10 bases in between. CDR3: CASRWGEGNTIYF. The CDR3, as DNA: TGTGCCAGCAGGTGGGGGGAAGGAAACACCATATATTTT. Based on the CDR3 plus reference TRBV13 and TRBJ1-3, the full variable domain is AAGVIQSPRHLIKEKRETATLKCYPIPRHDTVYWYQQGPGQDPQFLISFYEKMQSDKGSIPDRFSAQQFSDYHSELNMSSLELGDSALYFCASRWGEGNTIYFGEGSWLTVV.